The sequence of this TCR beta chain was determined in a study of cytomegalovirus exposure and HLA in healthy donors (TCRdb year 2017). About the full investigation: In an earlier analysis of fewer than 750 of the donors, 276 Gb of sequence data and approximately 120 million unique TCR beta sequences from 180 million or so T cells were reported. An earlier analysis of around 640 of the donors used high-throughput TCR beta sequencing to judge whether each TCR beta V gene segment behaved as functional or pseudogenic. Among 398 genotyped donors of the cohort, an average of around 240,000 unique TCR beta nucleotide sequences were sequenced per donor, about a sixth of them non-productive. In a later analysis, previously published TCR beta repertoires from some 640 donors were re-analyzed and high-resolution HLA genotyping was added so that TCR occurrence patterns could be studied. Rather than using new phenotypic data, the later analysis identified candidate immune exposures from TCR beta sequences and from how often those sequences occurred across donors. Roughly 300 gigabases of sequencing data and 70 million to 95 million unique TCR sequences made up an early release that covered 500 to 650 HLA-typed donors. The genetic ancestry cluster associated with self-reported Caucasian donors included around 76% of the roughly 400 genotyped donors. All discovery cohort repertoires had been generated using a single sequencing platform. Alongside the repertoire data, information on donor age, sex, ethnicity and CMV serostatus was compiled. The study aimed to test whether signatures of past pathogen exposure could be identified by cataloging public T cell receptors. High-throughput TCR immunosequencing, statistical association of individual TCRs with disease status, and machine learning were combined to predict cytomegalovirus infection status. Roughly 5 DR-DQ haplotypes were handled as single units for association and clustering, since linkage in the cohort was strong. Typing coverage varied by locus: roughly 620-640 donors for A, B, C, DRB1 and DQB1; some 520 for DQA1; 600 to 610 for DPA1; approximately 490 for DPB1. A later genetic analysis used genome-wide SNP genotypes for 398 of the 666 donors, treating that subset as a discovery cohort. Class I and class II HLA loci were covered by the typing at four-digit resolution. In addition to the first cohort of roughly 670 subjects, a separate validation cohort of 100 to 150 different subjects was used. The study used immunosequencing to profile the T cell repertoires of some 600 subjects and linked those repertoires to cytomegalovirus serostatus.

Including the terminal cysteine and phenylalanine, the CDR3 comprises 15 residues. The only DNA kept is the CDR3, 45 bases in frame from the first base. The germline V gene encodes CDR1 MNHNS and CDR2 SASEGT. Trimming removed 4 bases from V and 2 bases from J; the gene matches leave 7 bases unexplained. About this clone itself: Its antigen is not yet known. Base qualities were left out, and no much larger clone turns up one base away.

In total, 500 to 700 healthy bone marrow donors made up the cohort. At the time of sampling, every cohort member was nominally healthy, though immune exposures that went unrecorded were likely present. The donor was CMV seronegative and was included in the group of 352 seronegative cohort members. A peripheral blood sample was provided by each donor, and peripheral blood mononuclear cells were used for TCR beta sequencing. The Qiagen DNeasy Blood Extraction Kit was used to extract genomic DNA from the blood cell samples. Results and caveats for the whole study, not just this receptor: CMV serostatus was the only immune exposure information available for the cohort. An earlier analysis of approximately 590 of the donors showed that most TCR beta V segments appeared in productive rearrangements either about 90% or about 30% of the time, which broadly matched IMGT annotations. Linkage disequilibrium might explain the correlated functional status among segregating V segments, but an unknown experimental factor could not be ruled out. Presence/absence analyses assumed roughly uniform sequencing depth across donors, an assumption that may not hold. Compared with the approximately 670-donor mean, donors in an Asian-associated ancestry cluster had fewer N-insertions in productive TCRs, according to a later genetic analysis. A later analysis found that most CMV-associated TCR beta chains appeared HLA-restricted, with HLA associations seemingly driven largely by CMV exposure. A few of the identified cytomegalovirus-associated TCR beta chains were confirmed in vitro to be specific for cytomegalovirus antigens. Because counts were too low, some 17 rarely observed V segments, including chromosome 9 orphons, were excluded from the earlier analysis of 587 of the donors. A total of some 180 TCR beta chains were listed by the study as associated with cytomegalovirus. At a false discovery rate of 0.05, a later analysis linked approximately 18,000 TCR beta sequences to specific HLA alleles. The classifier was reported to diagnose cytomegalovirus status with high specificity and sensitivity in both the original and validation cohorts. A later analysis reported that several top co-occurrence clusters appeared linked to parvovirus B19, influenza, CMV and Epstein-Barr virus. A later analysis found that HLA-associated TCR beta chains were more clonally expanded and had lower generation probabilities than equally common non-associated chains. A later genetic analysis associated a missense DCLRE1C variant with V-gene and J-gene trimming of TCR beta chains, and an independent cohort replicated the association. According to the authors, the approach could potentially be generalized to other disease states and immunological phenotypes. HLA typing was unavailable for some donors at each locus, so association tests used only the typed subset. In a later analysis, the rate of TCR association differed among HLA loci, with DRB1 alleles having the most associated TCRs and HLA-C alleles having the fewest. The sequencing pipeline was judged likely to have produced a cluster of highly shared sequence variants as a technical artifact. The 87-base-pair reads could not distinguish some IMGT-functional V segments, including TRBV6-2 and TRBV6-3, so those segments were excluded. Strong co-occurrence of HLA alleles, especially DR and DQ, made assigning TCR associations to individual alleles difficult. A further reported finding was that TCR beta sequences accurately predicted the HLA-A and HLA-B alleles for most subjects in the first cohort. This cohort had only TCR beta chains sequenced, and the lack of alpha or paired-chain data limited which features could be detected. While some public TCRs were present in many individuals, most TCR sequences turned up only very rarely across donors.

Receptors were amplified or captured by the immunoSEQ multiplex PCR assay. For the multiplex PCR, a mixture combining 60 forward primers for TCR Vbeta segments and 13 reverse primers for TCR Jbeta segments was used. The CDR3 region of rearranged TCR beta genes was amplified from genomic DNA with a multiplex PCR assay. On the Illumina HiSeq System, the amplified TCR beta libraries were sequenced as 87-base-pair reads. In the source study's methods: A later analysis counted approximately 74 million unique TCR beta chains across the 640 or so repertoires, and around 9.9 million of these chains were shared by at least two donors. Raw reads were error-corrected and collapsed into unique sequences by a nearest-neighbor algorithm in which closely related sequences were merged to remove PCR and sequencing errors. To assign V, D and J gene segments, CDR3 sequences were aligned to IMGT reference sequences. Each retained sequence needed at least a six-nucleotide match to both a V gene segment and a J gene segment. Rearrangements were called productive when the CDR3 lacked stop codons and stayed in frame with V and J; all others were non-productive. CDR3 was defined by IMGT convention, running from the second conserved V-encoded cysteine to the conserved J-encoded phenylalanine. In an earlier analysis of more than 550 of the donors, sequences lacking an unambiguous match to a single V gene segment were excluded. An earlier analysis of fewer than 650 of the donors classified V segments as functional when productive rearrangements were above 56.7% and as segregating when the standard deviation between donors was above 5%. To diagnose cytomegalovirus status from the catalog of TCR beta chain sequences, a statistical classification framework was built. V and J gene assignment, in a later analysis, came from comparing TCR nucleotide sequences with IMGT/GENE-DB human TR gene sequences. In a later analysis, CDR3 sequences and most-parsimonious VDJ recombination scenarios were assigned using the TCRdist pipeline. In a later analysis, each TCR beta chain was defined by its CDR3 amino acid sequence together with its V-gene family, and reads without a unique V-gene family were excluded. As a way to deal with suspected cross-contamination and a sequencing artifact, a later analysis dropped roughly 600 nucleotide sequences that were highly shared and had low generation probability. In a later analysis, a clonal expansion index was calculated for each public chain from normalized within-repertoire ranks of inferred template counts. In a later analysis, generation probabilities were computed using a VDJ recombination model fitted to out-of-frame rearrangements, and the results were checked against IGoR. In a later analysis, TCR-TCR, TCR-HLA and TCR-CMV co-occurrence was scored with hypergeometric tests, and a repertoire-size bias correction was applied to TCR pairs. In a later analysis, false discovery rates were estimated by permuting HLA or CMV assignments 20 times. A later analysis grouped co-occurring TCRs with DBSCAN, adding TCRdist sequence similarity when clustering within HLA-allele-positive subsets. For co-occurrence clustering, repertoires with fewer than 30,000 or more than 120,000 public chains were excluded, along with about five repertoires with anomalous nucleotide sharing. Sourced from immuneACCESS, this table was stored by TCRdb with only in-frame sequences that have V and J called. A share of the clones is absent; for the studies checked, an unresolved V gene accounts for under half, and the remainder has no known explanation. That table supplies the V and J calls and clone size; D and trimming were determined from the DNA. This sample is represented by about 180,000 clones; over 70% of them were singletons. Approximately 1.5% of the sample is held by the ten biggest clonotypes.

Sequenced material: PBMCs. The TCR originated in a man younger than 30 in good health and CMV-seronegative. The rearrangement combines TRBV6-1 with TRBJ1-1; 7 nucleotides in the junction match TRBD1. In nucleotide form, the sequence is TGTGCCAGCAGTGTAACCGGACAGGCCAACACTGAAGCTTTCTTT. Translation gives CASSVTGQANTEAFF.